Below, 27 T cell receptor beta chains from the same sample are listed, as sequenced in a study of blood T cell repertoires in COVID-19. Produced via immunoSEQ multiplex PCR; TCRdb's table is partial and in-frame only. Among around 140,000 clones, under 90% were seen once, and the ten largest hold around 3.8%. The material sequenced was peripheral blood. The receptors were gathered from a man in his 70s who had recovered from COVID-19.

In DNA form, the CDR3 reads TGTGCCAGCAGCGCCGACAGCGCGAACACTGAAGCTTTCTTT. It yields the protein CASSADSANTEAFF. The gene calls are TRBV5-6 and TRBJ1-1; D perhaps matches TRBD1 (5 bases). Trimming shortened V by 4 bases and J by 1 base, and 11 bases separated the two germline ends. CDR3 size: 14 residues. Germline V gene data show CDR1 as SGHDT and CDR2 as YYEEEE.

Here the CDR3 reads CSAQGPYNEQFF. The CDR3, as DNA: TGCAGCGCACAGGGACCCTACAATGAGCAGTTCTTC. This chain uses TRBV29-1 with TRBJ2-1, with D tentatively TRBD1 (6 bases). Germline assignment: CDR1 SQVTM and CDR2 ANQGSEA. Trimming cost V 7 bases and J 2 bases, with 9 bases left between them. This CDR3 spans 12 amino acids.

In DNA form, the CDR3 reads TGCAGCGTTTCAGACAGCCCCTACGAGCAGTACTTC. Its translation is CSVSDSPYEQYF. The V call is TRBV29-1, the J call TRBJ2-7; D may be TRBD1 (5 bases). This CDR3 comprises 12 residues. Germline values: CDR1 SQVTM, CDR2 ANQGSEA. Trimming stripped 5 bases from V and 2 bases from J, with 10 bases between.

The genes are TRBV7-9 and TRBJ2-3; D ambiguous. Germline loops: CDR1 SEHNR, CDR2 FQNEAQ (reference sequence). The CDR3 runs to 13 residues. With 3 bases removed from V and 3 bases from J, the gap between germline ends came to 7 bases. The CDR3 region is CASSLPGTDTQYF. The CDR3 nucleotides read TGTGCCAGCAGCTTGCCCGGTACAGATACGCAGTATTTT.

This clone appeared many times. V usage is TRBV5-6 and J usage is TRBJ2-1; tentatively, D is TRBD1 (7 bases). The CDR3 sequence is 16 residues long. V lost 3 bases to trimming and J lost 6 bases, with 19 bases between them. Germline CDR1 and CDR2: SGHDT and YYEEEE. CDR3 protein: CASSYVDREVRNEQFF. The CDR3, as DNA: TGTGCCAGCAGCTACGTAGACAGGGAGGTCCGCAATGAGCAGTTCTTC.

The chain joins TRBV10-1 to TRBJ2-4; D is ambiguous. CDR3 length equals 14 residues. V shed 4 bases and J shed 0 bases, with 7 bases lying between them. Germline loops: CDR1 WNHNN, CDR2 SYGVQD (reference sequence). The CDR3 coding sequence is TGCGCCAGCAGTGGAGGCAGAGCCAAAAACATTCAGTACTTC. Protein: CASSGGRAKNIQYF.

The rearrangement joins TRBV5-1 to TRBJ2-7; TRBD1 aligns across 7 bases. The CDR3 consists of 14 residues. The trim removed 0 bases at V and 6 bases at J, leaving 6 bases unmatched. Germline V CDR1 and CDR2: SGHRS, YFSETQ. As DNA, the CDR3 is TGCGCCAGCAGCTTGGGACAGGGTGGGGGCGAGCAGTACTTC. Its protein product is CASSLGQGGGEQYF.

The rearrangement joins TRBV13 to TRBJ2-7; D possibly corresponds to TRBD2 (6 bases). The germline V gene encodes CDR1 PRHDT and CDR2 FYEKMQ (reference sequence). The CDR3 runs 16 residues. The V end was cut by 5 bases, the J end by 1 base, with 18 bases between. CDR3 bases: TGTGCCAGCAGCCGATCTCGACTAGAAGTATCCTACGAGCAGTACTTC. Encoded protein: CASSRSRLEVSYEQYF.

The gene calls are TRBV29-1 and TRBJ2-5, with 9 bases fitting TRBD2. Germline loops: CDR1 SQVTM, CDR2 ANQGSEA. J gave up 4 bases and V 8 bases, and 5 bases lay outside the gene matches. The CDR3 runs 12 residues. The CDR3 loop is CSLGLAGETQYF. CDR3 nucleotides: TGCAGCTTGGGACTAGCAGGAGAGACCCAGTACTTC.

The chain has TRBV5-1 and TRBJ2-1; a possible D gene is TRBD2 (6 bases). The CDR3 extends over 15 amino acids. Germline loops: CDR1 SGHRS, CDR2 YFSETQ. V gave up 2 bases and J gave up 10 bases, with 19 bases separating them. CDR3 loop: CASSLGPGLGHEQFF. CDR3 DNA: TGCGCCAGCAGCTTAGGACCGGGACTCGGCCACGAGCAGTTCTTC.

The chain has TRBV7-2 and TRBJ2-7; D is unclear. V gave up 9 bases and J gave up 0 bases, with 12 bases separating them. CDR3 size: 13 residues. Germline CDR1 SGHTA, CDR2 FQGNSA. The DNA for the CDR3 is TGTGCCAGTTCCCCGCCGGGCTCCTACGAGCAGTACTTC. Translated, it gives CASSPPGSYEQYF.

The chain couples TRBV12-5 to TRBJ2-2; 7 nucleotides line up with TRBD2. With V trimmed by 0 bases and J by 7 bases, 2 bases remained unmatched. Germline-derived CDR1 and CDR2 are LGHNT and FRNRAP. This CDR3 spans 14 amino acids. CDR3 DNA sequence: TGTGCTAGTGGTTTGGTACGGGGGGACGGGGAGCTGTTTTTT. Protein: CASGLVRGDGELFF.

The chain joins TRBV27 to TRBJ2-1, with a weak D call TRBD2 (6 bases). Germline V gene lookup returns CDR1 MNHEY and CDR2 SMNVEV (reference sequence). Trimming took 2 bases from V and 5 from J, leaving 7 bases between them. CDR3 size: 13 residues. CDR3 in amino acids: CASSLRGNNEQFF. The CDR3 nucleotides are TGTGCCAGCAGTTTACGGGGGAACAATGAGCAGTTCTTC.

The genes are TRBV21-1 and TRBJ2-3; TRBD2, the D gene given by the table, was not confirmed from the DNA. TRBV21-1 is a pseudogene. CDR3 length equals 19 residues. CDR3 DNA sequence: TGTGCCAGCAGCAAATGGGGGACTAGCGGGAGGACGGGCACAGATACGCAGTATTTT. This encodes CASSKWGTSGRTGTDTQYF.

The chain links TRBV6-5 to TRBJ2-2; D is ambiguous. Deletions cut 5 bases from V and 2 bases from J, with 6 bases between. Per germline, CDR1 MNHEY and CDR2 SVGAGI. The CDR3 has 13 amino acids. As DNA, the CDR3 is TGTGCCAGCAGTCGCGCCAACACCGGGGAGCTGTTTTTT. Amino acid sequence: CASSRANTGELFF.

The chain recombines TRBV3-1 (or the pseudogene TRBV3-2) with TRBJ2-7; D gene uncertain. This CDR3 contains 17 residues. Germline loops: CDR1 LGHDT, CDR2 YNNKEL (reference sequence). V was pared by 5 bases and J by 4 bases, with 24 bases between. The CDR3 region has the DNA TGTGCCAGCAGCTCTTCAACTTCCTACGGCCAGGCGTACGAGCAGTACTTC. This sequence encodes CASSSSTSYGQAYEQYF.

The rearrangement uses TRBV10-2 and TRBJ2-5, with D possibly TRBD2 on 6 matching bases. Germline-derived CDR1 and CDR2 are WSHSY and SAAADI. This CDR3 spans 15 amino acids. The germline V and J ends were trimmed by 1 base and 2 bases, with 11 bases remaining between them. The CDR3 sequence is CASSEYPREQETQYF. In DNA form, the CDR3 reads TGCGCCAGCAGTGAGTACCCGCGGGAACAAGAGACCCAGTACTTC.

The table lists this clone with a few counts. The rearrangement joins TRBV19 to TRBJ1-1, with D perhaps TRBD1 (6 bases). Trimming pared 0 bases from V and 1 base from J, leaving 18 bases between. This CDR3 region has 18 residues. Germline V gene data show CDR1 as LNHDA and CDR2 as SQIVND (reference sequence). The CDR3 region is CASSIDHTAGTRNTEAFF. The CDR3 bases are TGTGCCAGTAGTATAGACCATACGGCCGGGACAAGGAACACTGAAGCTTTCTTT.

This clone was detected a few times. V usage is TRBV18 and J usage is TRBJ2-1, with D possibly matching TRBD1 (6 bases). The CDR3 loop spans 15 amino acids. V shed 6 bases and J shed 6 bases, with 18 bases lying between them. The germline V gene has CDR1 KGHSH and CDR2 LQKENI. The CDR3 nucleotides read TGTGCCAGCTCTCCTTGGACAGCCCGGGGCAATGAGCAGTTCTTC. This codes for CASSPWTARGNEQFF.

This chain links TRBV9 with TRBJ2-3; tentative D call: TRBD2 (6 bases). This CDR3 has 15 amino acids. V was cut by 0 bases and J by 3 bases, with 11 bases left in between. CDR1 SGDLS and CDR2 YYNGEE come from the germline V gene. The CDR3 region has the DNA TGTGCCAGCAGCGTAGGGGTAGGGAGGACAGATACGCAGTATTTT. Encoded protein: CASSVGVGRTDTQYF.

The V call is TRBV29-1, the J call TRBJ2-3, with 9 bases lining up with TRBD2. Losses at the gene ends were 7 bases for V and 2 bases for J; bases not matched to a gene: 10. Germline lookup yields CDR1 SQVTM and CDR2 ANQGSEA. This CDR3 spans 15 amino acids. The CDR3 is CSASDPSGTTDTQYF. CDR3 nucleotide sequence: TGCAGCGCCTCAGACCCTAGCGGGACCACAGATACGCAGTATTTT.

This sequence joins TRBV14 and TRBJ2-2, with a weak D call TRBD2 (6 bases). V was clipped by 5 bases and J by 5 bases, with 9 bases between them. This CDR3 has 13 amino acids. In germline, CDR1 is SGHDN, CDR2 FVKESK. This CDR3 is CASSARGTGELFF. For the CDR3, the DNA is TGTGCCAGCAGCGCTCGGGGGACCGGGGAGCTGTTTTTT.

The chain is built from TRBV11-2 and TRBJ2-3; 9 bases map to TRBD2. The V and J ends lost 6 bases and 4 bases, in that order; junction bases with no gene match: 11. Germline V gene sequence: CDR1 SGHAT, CDR2 FQNNGV. The CDR3 contains 16 residues. Here the CDR3 reads CASRRGGGRAPDTQYF. As DNA, the CDR3 is TGTGCCAGCAGGCGGGGCGGCGGGAGGGCCCCAGATACGCAGTATTTT.

The chain recombines TRBV21-1 with TRBJ1-2. TRBV21-1 is a listed pseudogene. This CDR3 spans 13 amino acids. CDR3 loop: CASSSRPFGGYTF. The DNA for the CDR3 is TGTGCCAGCAGCTCACGGCCCTTCGGGGGCTACACCTTC.

This clone has just a few counts. V is TRBV4-1 and J is TRBJ2-7; D perhaps matches TRBD2 (5 bases). This CDR3 comprises 13 residues. The ends were cut back, 4 bases at V and 7 bases at J, with 14 bases in the middle. CDR1 and CDR2 (germline): MGHRA, YSYEKL. CDR3 DNA: TGCGCCAGCAGCCTAGCTCGGGGTTTGGAGCAGTACTTC. Amino acids: CASSLARGLEQYF.

The genes are TRBV19 and TRBJ2-7; the match to TRBD1 covers 7 bases. The CDR3 loop spans 16 amino acids. Germline lookup yields CDR1 LNHDA and CDR2 SQIVND (reference sequence). V was clipped by 0 bases and J by 1 base; unmatched bases: 6. The CDR3 loop is CASSIEVGGPSYEQYF. Written as DNA, the CDR3 is TGTGCCAGTAGTATAGAGGTAGGGGGCCCTTCCTACGAGCAGTACTTC.

This chain joins TRBV18 and TRBJ2-3; maybe TRBD2 (6 bases). The CDR3 runs to 13 residues. V was shortened by 5 bases and J by 6 bases, with 12 bases between the two germline ends. Germline assignment: CDR1 KGHSH and CDR2 LQKENI. CDR3 sequence (DNA): TGTGCCAGCTCATTCGGGGGTAAGGATACGCAGTATTTT. Its protein is CASSFGGKDTQYF. The full variable domain, its missing parts supplied by reference TRBV18 and TRBJ2-3, is NAGVMQNPRHLVRRRGQEARLRCSPMKGHSHVYWYRQLPEEGLKFMVYLQKENIIDESGMPKERFSAEFPKEGPSILRIQQVVRGDSAAYFCASSFGGKDTQYFGPGTRLTVL.